The 25 T cell receptor beta chains in this list originate from one sample, sequenced in a study of regulatory T cells in long-lasting Graves disease. Building the TCR beta libraries relied on iRepertoire HTBI primers, and CDR3 regions underwent Arm-PCR. TCRdb passed the multiplex PCR reads through MiXCR, listing each CDR3 protein once. The sample includes 580,000 or so distinct CDR3 sequences, 16% of them seen just once. Indicated time point: newly diagnosed GD, antithyroid drugs for less than 3 months. PBMC-derived RNA was used for the TCR library. These sequences were also reported in another study, on T cells in Graves' hyperthyroidism and ophthalmopathy.

The sequenced sample was peripheral blood mononuclear cells (PBMCs), obtained at new diagnosis, from a patient treated with antithyroid drugs. These receptors came from a man between 18 and 29 years old with Graves disease.

The J gene is TRBJ2-2, the V gene TRBV5-1, with D perhaps being TRBD1 or TRBD2 (5 bases each). CDR3 length: 18 residues. Germline assignment: CDR1 SGHRS and CDR2 YFSETQ. With 1 base removed from V and 0 bases from J, the gap between germline ends came to 16 bases. The CDR3 reads CASSLTAGAHANTGELFF. CDR3 DNA sequence: TGCGCCAGCAGCTTGACAGCCGGGGCACACGCGAACACCGGGGAGCTGTTTTTT.

This clonotype showed up many times. The chain couples TRBV19 to TRBJ2-3; the D gene could be TRBD1 or TRBD2 (6 bases each). The CDR3 is 12 amino acids. The V and J ends lost 3 bases and 11 bases respectively, with 12 bases between them. CDR1 and CDR2 from the germline V gene are LNHDA and SQIVND (reference sequence). In DNA, the CDR3 is TGTGCCAGTAGTATGTGGAGGGACATGCAGTATTTT. Translation gives CASSMWRDMQYF.

CDR3 loop: CSASGQRSYEQYF. The CDR3 bases are TGCAGTGCCTCGGGACAGAGATCCTACGAGCAGTACTTC. The rearrangement joins TRBV20-1 to TRBJ2-7, with TRBD1 matching over 7 bases. The V gene end was trimmed by 6 bases and the J gene end by 1 base; junction bases not matched to a gene: 6. This CDR3 is built from 13 residues. Germline loops: CDR1 DFQATT, CDR2 SNEGSKA (reference sequence).

In the case of this clonotype: Without the conserved terminal phenylalanine or tryptophan, this CDR3 likely stems from a read error. The chain recombines TRBV30 with TRBJ2-3; 15 nucleotides line up with TRBD2. The CDR3 has 16 amino acids. After removal of 2 bases from V and 4 bases from J, the junction contained 4 bases not matched to a gene. Germline V gene lookup returns CDR1 GTSNPN and CDR2 SVGIG (reference sequence). CDR3 coding DNA: TGTGCCTGGAGTCCCGGACTAGCGGGAGGGCCAGATACGCAGTATTCT. Translation: CAWSPGLAGGPDTQYS.

Worth noting for this clonotype: The junction and the germline gene differ at one end; a read error may be behind it. This sequence joins TRBV3-1 and TRBJ2-5, with 8 bases matching TRBD2. Germline V CDR1 and CDR2: LGHDT, YNNKEL (reference sequence). The CDR3 is 15 residues long. CDR3 sequence reads: CASTQLAEERETQYF. The CDR3 bases are TGTGCCAGCACCCAACTAGCGGAGGAGAGGGAGACCCAGTACTTC.

J is TRBJ1-5 and V is TRBV6-9; D gene ambiguous. This CDR3 contains 16 residues. Germline-derived CDR1 and CDR2 are MNHGY and SVAAGI. The ends were cut back, 4 bases at V and 2 bases at J, with 15 bases in the middle. The CDR3 DNA reads TGTGCCAGCAGTTCCGAGAAAACCGGGGGCAATCAGCCCCAGCATTTT. Translated: CASSSEKTGGNQPQHF.

This clonotype was counted at least ten times. This rearrangement joins TRBV12-3 or TRBV12-4 to TRBJ1-2, with TRBD1 matching 9 bases. This CDR3 is 14 amino acids long. After removal of 6 bases from V and 2 bases from J, the junction contained 4 bases not matched to a gene. The CDR3 DNA reads as TGTGCCAGCAGCCCCGGGACAGGGAACTATGGCTACACCTTC. This translates into CASSPGTGNYGYTF.

The V call is TRBV30, the J call TRBJ2-3, with D tentatively TRBD2 (6 bases). V lost 0 bases to trimming and J lost 3 bases, with 10 bases between them. CDR3 size: 14 residues. The germline gives CDR1 GTSNPN, CDR2 SVGIG (reference sequence). Here the CDR3 DNA reads TGTGCCTGGAGTGTTAGCGGACGAACAGATACGCAGTATTTT. This codes for CAWSVSGRTDTQYF.

This clonotype came up many times. The chain has TRBV11-2 and TRBJ1-2; D is unclear. V gave up 1 base and J gave up 8 bases, with 11 bases separating them. Germline CDR1 is SGHAT and CDR2 is FQNNGV. This CDR3 comprises 13 residues. CDR3 sequence reads: CASSLGPAAGYTF. The CDR3 DNA follows: TGTGCCAGCAGCTTAGGTCCGGCCGCGGGCTACACCTTC.

The chain uses TRBV20-1 and TRBJ2-1; 7 bases are a match to TRBD2. Germline values: CDR1 DFQATT, CDR2 SNEGSKA (reference sequence). This CDR3 comprises 12 residues. Germline trimming cut 8 bases from V and 10 bases from J; bases unmatched to any gene: 11. As DNA, the CDR3 is TGCAGTCCGGGGCGGGAGCAGGGCGAGCAGTTCTTC. Translation gives CSPGREQGEQFF.

CDR3 residues: CASSLGRGRDEAFF. The CDR3 nucleotides read TGTGCCAGCAGCTTGGGTAGGGGGAGAGATGAAGCTTTCTTT. The V gene is TRBV7-2, the J gene TRBJ1-1, with D possibly being TRBD1 (6 bases). This CDR3 has 14 residues. Trimming cost V 3 bases and J 7 bases, with 15 bases left between them. The germline V gene encodes CDR1 SGHTA and CDR2 FQGNSA.

This clonotype was recorded at least ten times. The chain combines TRBV6-2 or TRBV6-3 with TRBJ1-2, with D possibly matching TRBD1 (5 bases). This CDR3 comprises 15 residues. The germline gives CDR1 MNHEY, CDR2 SVGEGT. V was cut by 4 bases and J by 2 bases, with 14 bases left in between. The CDR3 DNA sequence: TGTGCCAGCAGTTCGCGGACGGGGCGCAACTATGGCTACACCTTC. Translation: CASSSRTGRNYGYTF.

This clonotype was counted ten times or more. The chain carries TRBV7-2 and TRBJ2-5; D possibly uses TRBD1 or TRBD2 (6 bases each). This CDR3 region has 15 residues. CDR1 and CDR2 (germline): SGHTA, FQGNSA. The germline V and J ends were trimmed by 4 bases and 1 base, with 13 bases remaining between them. The CDR3 loop is CASSSVRGPQETQYF. CDR3 bases: TGTGCCAGCAGCTCGGTACGGGGGCCCCAAGAGACCCAGTACTTC.

This clonotype appeared many times. V gene TRBV12-3 or TRBV12-4 combines with J gene TRBJ2-1; D tentatively reads TRBD1 or TRBD2 (5 bases each). The CDR3 has 17 amino acids. Trimming pared 1 base from V and 6 bases from J, leaving 19 bases between. The CDR3 is CASSLEGSGTEGNEQFF. The CDR3 region has the DNA TGTGCCAGCAGTTTAGAAGGGTCCGGGACCGAGGGCAATGAGCAGTTCTTC.

This clonotype was observed a few times. CDR3 sequence (DNA): TGCAGTGCCGGAAAAGGCGGTTATAATTCACCCCTCCACTTT. Protein sequence: CSAGKGGYNSPLHF. The chain recombines TRBV20-1 with TRBJ1-6; D remains ambiguous. This CDR3 region has 14 residues. The germline CDR1 and CDR2 sequences are DFQATT and SNEGSKA (reference sequence). Trimming took 6 bases from V and 4 from J, leaving 13 bases between them.

This clonotype was picked up many times. This chain uses TRBV30 with TRBJ1-5; unclear D gene. Trimming removed 0 bases at V and 7 bases at J, with 10 bases between. The CDR3 is 13 amino acids. Germline loops: CDR1 GTSNPN, CDR2 SVGIG (reference sequence). The CDR3 is CAWSVAVGQPQHF. The CDR3 DNA sequence: TGTGCCTGGAGTGTAGCAGTCGGGCAGCCCCAGCATTTT.

This clonotype was seen a single time. The chain carries TRBV9 and TRBJ2-7, with a possible D match to TRBD1 (6 bases). The CDR3 covers 11 residues. The germline V gene has CDR1 SGDLS and CDR2 YYNGEE. Between the trimmed V and J ends, which lost 4 bases and 7 bases, there was a span of 9 bases. CDR3 loop: CASSPGEEQYF. CDR3 coding DNA: TGTGCCAGCAGCCCAGGGGAAGAGCAGTACTTC.

The V and J genes are TRBV20-1 and TRBJ2-5; 7 nucleotides agree with TRBD1. Germline V gene lookup returns CDR1 DFQATT and CDR2 SNEGSKA (reference sequence). This CDR3 has 12 residues. Unmatched junction bases numbered 3, after V lost 8 bases and J lost 0 bases. This chain's CDR3 is CSPDRDQETQYF. CDR3 coding DNA: TGCAGTCCAGACAGGGACCAAGAGACCCAGTACTTC.

This clonotype has at least ten counts. The chain uses TRBV20-1 and TRBJ1-1, with a weak D call TRBD1 (5 bases). Per germline, CDR1 DFQATT and CDR2 SNEGSKA (reference sequence). This CDR3 is 11 amino acids long. Trimming pared 3 bases from V and 7 bases from J, leaving 9 bases between. The CDR3 is CSARQGIEAFF. CDR3 bases: TGCAGTGCTAGGCAGGGAATTGAAGCTTTCTTT.

This clonotype was observed many times. This sequence joins TRBV28 and TRBJ1-2, with TRBD1 matching over 7 bases. The ends lost 6 bases at V and 8 bases at J; junction bases unmatched: 6. Germline CDR1 is MDHEN and CDR2 is SYDVKM. This CDR3 comprises 12 residues. As DNA, the CDR3 is TGTGCCAGCAGAGGAGGGGGCGCAGGCTACACCTTC. Translated, it gives CASRGGGAGYTF.

This clonotype appeared many times. The CDR3 coding sequence is TGTGCCAGCAGCTTAAATGCAGGGGAGAACACTGAAGCTTTCTTT. Its translation is CASSLNAGENTEAFF. The chain is built from TRBV7-2 and TRBJ1-1, with a tentative D call TRBD1 (6 bases). Trimming removed 2 bases from V and 1 base from J, with 11 bases in between. CDR1 and CDR2 from the germline V gene are SGHTA and FQGNSA. CDR3 size: 15 residues.

This clonotype was seen ten or more times. The chain recombines TRBV7-3 with TRBJ1-2, with D unclear. The V end was cut by 3 bases, the J end by 2 bases, with 10 bases between. The length of the CDR3 is 14 residues. Germline values: CDR1 SGHTA, CDR2 FQGTGA. The CDR3 region is CASSFFSNNYGYTF. CDR3 bases: TGTGCCAGCAGCTTTTTCAGTAACAACTATGGCTACACCTTC.

This clonotype came up a few times. The chain couples TRBV7-2 to TRBJ1-2; 12 bases are shared with TRBD1. This CDR3 has 16 residues. The junction had 7 bases not matched to a gene; V was cut back by 0 bases and J by 8 bases. From germline, CDR1 is SGHTA and CDR2 FQGNSA. Written as DNA, the CDR3 is TGTGCCAGCAGCTTAGCCGGGGGACAGGGGGCCGGAGGCTACACCTTC. This translates into CASSLAGGQGAGGYTF.

The chain carries TRBV6-1 and TRBJ1-2; a possible D gene is TRBD1 (5 bases). The germline V gene encodes CDR1 MNHNS and CDR2 SASEGT. V was pared by 4 bases and J by 0 bases, with 18 bases between. This CDR3 is 17 amino acids long. The CDR3 DNA is TGTGCCAGCAGTGCTTGGGTCGGGGCAACGGCTAACTATGGCTACACCTTC. As protein: CASSAWVGATANYGYTF.

This clonotype has just a few counts. In DNA form, the CDR3 reads TGCAGCGTACGCATTGGGGGGGGCACTGAAGCTTTCTTT. Translating it yields CSVRIGGGTEAFF. This chain uses TRBV29-1 with TRBJ1-1; D might be TRBD1 (5 bases). The germline CDR1 and CDR2 sequences are SQVTM and ANQGSEA. V shed 6 bases and J shed 4 bases, with 15 bases lying between them. The CDR3 has 13 residues.